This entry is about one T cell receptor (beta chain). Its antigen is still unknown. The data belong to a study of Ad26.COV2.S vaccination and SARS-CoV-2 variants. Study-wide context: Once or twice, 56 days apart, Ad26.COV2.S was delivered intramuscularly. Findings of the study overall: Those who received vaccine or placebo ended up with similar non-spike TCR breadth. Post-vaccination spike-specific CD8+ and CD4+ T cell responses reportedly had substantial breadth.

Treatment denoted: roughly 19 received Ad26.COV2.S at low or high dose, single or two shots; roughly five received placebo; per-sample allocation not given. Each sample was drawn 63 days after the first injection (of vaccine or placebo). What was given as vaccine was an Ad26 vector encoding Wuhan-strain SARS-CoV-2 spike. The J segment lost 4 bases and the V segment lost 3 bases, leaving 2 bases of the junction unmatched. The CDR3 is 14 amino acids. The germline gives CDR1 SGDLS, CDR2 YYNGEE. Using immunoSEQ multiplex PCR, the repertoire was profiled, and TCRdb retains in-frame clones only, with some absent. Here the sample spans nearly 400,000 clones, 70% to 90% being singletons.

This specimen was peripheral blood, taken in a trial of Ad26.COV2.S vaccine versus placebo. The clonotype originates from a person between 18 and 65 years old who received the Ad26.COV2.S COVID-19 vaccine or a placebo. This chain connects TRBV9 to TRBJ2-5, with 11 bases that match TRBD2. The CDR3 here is CASSEGTSGETQYF. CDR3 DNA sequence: TGTGCCAGCAGCGAGGGGACTAGCGGAGAGACCCAGTACTTC.